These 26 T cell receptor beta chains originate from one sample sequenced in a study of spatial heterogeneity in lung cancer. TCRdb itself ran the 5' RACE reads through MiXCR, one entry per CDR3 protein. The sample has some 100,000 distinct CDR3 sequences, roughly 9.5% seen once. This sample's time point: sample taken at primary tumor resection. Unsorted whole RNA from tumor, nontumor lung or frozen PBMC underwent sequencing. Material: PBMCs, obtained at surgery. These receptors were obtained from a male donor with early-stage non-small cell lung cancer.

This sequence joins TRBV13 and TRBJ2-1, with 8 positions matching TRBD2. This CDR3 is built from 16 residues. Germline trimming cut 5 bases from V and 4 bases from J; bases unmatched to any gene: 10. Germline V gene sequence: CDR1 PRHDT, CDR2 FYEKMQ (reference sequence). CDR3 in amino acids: CASSETTSGLYNEQFF. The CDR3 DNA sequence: TGTGCCAGCAGCGAGACTACTAGCGGACTGTACAATGAGCAGTTCTTC.

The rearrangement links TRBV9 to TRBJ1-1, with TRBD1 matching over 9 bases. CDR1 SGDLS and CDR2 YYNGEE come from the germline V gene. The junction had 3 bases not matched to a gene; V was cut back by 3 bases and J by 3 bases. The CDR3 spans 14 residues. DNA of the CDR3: TGTGCCAGCAGCGCCCGACAGGGGGACACTGAAGCTTTCTTT. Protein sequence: CASSARQGDTEAFF. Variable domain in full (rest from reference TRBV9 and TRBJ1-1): DSGVTQTPKHLITATGQRVTLRCSPRSGDLSVYWYQQSLDQGLQFLIQYYNGEERAKGNILERFSAQQFPDLHSELNLSSLELGDSALYFCASSARQGDTEAFFGQGTRLTVV.

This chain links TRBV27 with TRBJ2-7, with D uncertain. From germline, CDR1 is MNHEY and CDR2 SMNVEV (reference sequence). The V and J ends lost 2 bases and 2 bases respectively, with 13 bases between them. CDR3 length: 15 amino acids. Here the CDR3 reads CASSLGVITTYEQYF. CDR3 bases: TGTGCCAGCAGTTTAGGGGTGATAACGACCTACGAGCAGTACTTC.

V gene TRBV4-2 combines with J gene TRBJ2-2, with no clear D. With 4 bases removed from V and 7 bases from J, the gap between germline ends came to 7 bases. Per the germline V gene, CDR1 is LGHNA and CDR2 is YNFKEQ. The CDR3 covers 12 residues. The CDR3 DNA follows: TGTGCCAGCAGCCTACTTCTCGGGGAGCTGTTTTTT. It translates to CASSLLLGELFF.

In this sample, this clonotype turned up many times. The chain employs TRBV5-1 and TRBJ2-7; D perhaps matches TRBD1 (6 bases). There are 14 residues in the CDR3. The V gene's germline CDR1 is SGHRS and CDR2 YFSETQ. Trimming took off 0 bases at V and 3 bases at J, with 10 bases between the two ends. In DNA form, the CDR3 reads TGCGCCAGCAGCTTGGGACAGGAGATCTACGAGCAGTACTTC. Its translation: CASSLGQEIYEQYF.

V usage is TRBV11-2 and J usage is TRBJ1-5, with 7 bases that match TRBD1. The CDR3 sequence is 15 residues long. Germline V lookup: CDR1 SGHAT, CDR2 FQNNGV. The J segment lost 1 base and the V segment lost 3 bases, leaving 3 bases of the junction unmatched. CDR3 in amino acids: CASSFTTGSNQPQHF. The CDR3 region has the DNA TGTGCCAGCAGCTTTACGACAGGGAGCAATCAGCCCCAGCATTTT.

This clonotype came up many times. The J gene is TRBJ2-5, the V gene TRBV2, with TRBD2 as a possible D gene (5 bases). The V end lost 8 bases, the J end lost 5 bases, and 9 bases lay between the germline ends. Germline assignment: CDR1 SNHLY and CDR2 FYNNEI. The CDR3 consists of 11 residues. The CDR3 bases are TGTGCCAGCTCGAGGGTGGAGACCCAGTACTTC. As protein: CASSRVETQYF.

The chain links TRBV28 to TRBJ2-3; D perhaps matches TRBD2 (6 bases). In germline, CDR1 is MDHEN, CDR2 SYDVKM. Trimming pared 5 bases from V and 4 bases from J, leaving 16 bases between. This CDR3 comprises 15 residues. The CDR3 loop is CASSPPGRFSDTQYF. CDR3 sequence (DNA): TGTGCCAGCAGTCCCCCTGGGAGGTTCTCAGATACGCAGTATTTT.

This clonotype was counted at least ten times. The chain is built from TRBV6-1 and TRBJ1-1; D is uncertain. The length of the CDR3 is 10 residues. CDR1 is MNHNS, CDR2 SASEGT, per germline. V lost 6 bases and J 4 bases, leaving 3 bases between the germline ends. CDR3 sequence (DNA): TGTGCCAGCAGGAGCACTGAAGCTTTCTTT. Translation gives CASRSTEAFF.

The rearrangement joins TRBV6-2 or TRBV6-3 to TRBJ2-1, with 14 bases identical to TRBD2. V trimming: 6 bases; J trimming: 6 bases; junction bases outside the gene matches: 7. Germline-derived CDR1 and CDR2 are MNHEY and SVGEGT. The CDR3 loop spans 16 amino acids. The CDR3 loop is CASSPGLAGGSNEQFF. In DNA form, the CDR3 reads TGTGCCAGCAGCCCCGGACTAGCGGGGGGCTCCAATGAGCAGTTCTTC.

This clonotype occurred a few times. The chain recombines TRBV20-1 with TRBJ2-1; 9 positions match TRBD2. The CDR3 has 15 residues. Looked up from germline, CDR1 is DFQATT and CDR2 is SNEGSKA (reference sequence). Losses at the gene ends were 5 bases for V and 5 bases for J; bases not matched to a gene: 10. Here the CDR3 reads CSAQQASGKDNEQFF. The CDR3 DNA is TGCAGTGCTCAGCAGGCTAGCGGGAAGGACAATGAGCAGTTCTTC.

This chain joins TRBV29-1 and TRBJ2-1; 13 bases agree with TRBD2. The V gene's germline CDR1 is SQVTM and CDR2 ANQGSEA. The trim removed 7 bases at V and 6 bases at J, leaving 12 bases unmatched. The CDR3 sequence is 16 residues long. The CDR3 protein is CSGRGGLAGVINEQFF. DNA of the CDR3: TGCAGCGGGCGGGGCGGACTAGCGGGAGTGATCAATGAGCAGTTCTTC.

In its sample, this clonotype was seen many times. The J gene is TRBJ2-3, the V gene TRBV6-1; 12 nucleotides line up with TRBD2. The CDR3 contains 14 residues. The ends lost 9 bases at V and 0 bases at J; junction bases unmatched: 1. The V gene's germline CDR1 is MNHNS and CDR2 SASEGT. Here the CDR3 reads CASGLAGSTDTQYF. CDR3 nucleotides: TGTGCCAGTGGACTAGCGGGAAGCACAGATACGCAGTATTTT.

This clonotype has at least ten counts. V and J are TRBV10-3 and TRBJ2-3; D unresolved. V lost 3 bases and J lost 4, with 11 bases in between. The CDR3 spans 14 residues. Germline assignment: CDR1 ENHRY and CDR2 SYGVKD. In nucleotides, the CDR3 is TGTGCCATCAGTGAAATGGAATACCCAGATACGCAGTATTTT. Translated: CAISEMEYPDTQYF.

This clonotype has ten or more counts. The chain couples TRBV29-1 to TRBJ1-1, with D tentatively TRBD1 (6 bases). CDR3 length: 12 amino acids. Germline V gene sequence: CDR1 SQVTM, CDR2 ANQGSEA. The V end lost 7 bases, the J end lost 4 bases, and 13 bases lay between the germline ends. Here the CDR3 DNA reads TGCAGCGGCTACAGGGCGGGCACTGAAGCTTTCTTT. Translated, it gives CSGYRAGTEAFF.

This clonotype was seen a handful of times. The CDR3 DNA is TGTGCCAGCAGTGCCCGGGCTAGGCGGGAGACAGATACGCAGTATTTT. Its translation is CASSARARRETDTQYF. The genes are TRBV2 and TRBJ2-3, with 7 bases identical to TRBD2. Germline V gene sequence: CDR1 SNHLY, CDR2 FYNNEI. V lost 4 bases to trimming and J lost 3 bases; unmatched junction nucleotides: 10. This CDR3 has 16 residues.

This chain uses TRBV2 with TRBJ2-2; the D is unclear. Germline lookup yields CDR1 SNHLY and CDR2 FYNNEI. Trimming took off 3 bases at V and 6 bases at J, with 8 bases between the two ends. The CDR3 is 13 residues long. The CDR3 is CASSEQAAGELFF. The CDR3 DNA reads TGTGCCAGCAGTGAGCAGGCGGCCGGGGAGCTGTTTTTT.

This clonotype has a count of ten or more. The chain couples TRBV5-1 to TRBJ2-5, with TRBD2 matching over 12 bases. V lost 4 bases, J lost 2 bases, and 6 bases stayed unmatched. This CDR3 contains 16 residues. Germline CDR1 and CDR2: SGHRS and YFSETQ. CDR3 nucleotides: TGCGCCAGCAGCGCGAAAGGACTAGCGGGGCAAGAGACCCAGTACTTC. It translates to CASSAKGLAGQETQYF.

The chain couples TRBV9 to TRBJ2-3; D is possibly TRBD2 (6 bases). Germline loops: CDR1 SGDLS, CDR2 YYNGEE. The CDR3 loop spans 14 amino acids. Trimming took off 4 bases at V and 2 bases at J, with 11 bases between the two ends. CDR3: CASSRDSHTDTQYF. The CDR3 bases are TGTGCCAGCAGCCGGGACTCCCACACAGATACGCAGTATTTT.

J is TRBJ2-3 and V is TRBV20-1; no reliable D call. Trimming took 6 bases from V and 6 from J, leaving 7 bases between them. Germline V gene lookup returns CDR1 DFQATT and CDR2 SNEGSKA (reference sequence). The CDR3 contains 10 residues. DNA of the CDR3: TGCAGTGCCCACGGGGATACGCAGTATTTT. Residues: CSAHGDTQYF.

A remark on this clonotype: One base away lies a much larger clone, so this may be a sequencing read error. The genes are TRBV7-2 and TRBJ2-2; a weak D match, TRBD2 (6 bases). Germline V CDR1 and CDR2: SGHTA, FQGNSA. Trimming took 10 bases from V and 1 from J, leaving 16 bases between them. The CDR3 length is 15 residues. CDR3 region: CATLFGSLNTGELFF. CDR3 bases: TGTGCCACCCTCTTCGGGAGTCTGAACACCGGGGAGCTGTTTTTT.

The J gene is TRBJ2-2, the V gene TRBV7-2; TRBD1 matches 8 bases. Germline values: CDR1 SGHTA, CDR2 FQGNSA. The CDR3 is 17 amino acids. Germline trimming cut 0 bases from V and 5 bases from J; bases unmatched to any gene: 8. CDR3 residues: CASSLAGRQGPTGELFF. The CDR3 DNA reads TGTGCCAGCAGCTTAGCGGGTCGACAGGGGCCGACCGGGGAGCTGTTTTTT.

CDR3 sequence reads: CASSLMTGSSGNTIYF. In DNA, the CDR3 is TGCGCCAGCAGCCTGATGACGGGATCCTCTGGAAACACCATATATTTT. V usage is TRBV5-1 and J usage is TRBJ1-3; no definite D call. Germline V lookup: CDR1 SGHRS, CDR2 YFSETQ. The CDR3 is made up of 16 amino acids. The germline V and J ends were trimmed by 4 bases and 0 bases, with 14 bases remaining between them.

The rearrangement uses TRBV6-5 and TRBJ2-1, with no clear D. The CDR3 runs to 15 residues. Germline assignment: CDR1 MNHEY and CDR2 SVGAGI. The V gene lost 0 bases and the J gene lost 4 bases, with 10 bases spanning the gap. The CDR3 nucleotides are TGTGCCAGCAGTTACTCGAATCCGAGTTACAATGAGCAGTTCTTC. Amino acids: CASSYSNPSYNEQFF.

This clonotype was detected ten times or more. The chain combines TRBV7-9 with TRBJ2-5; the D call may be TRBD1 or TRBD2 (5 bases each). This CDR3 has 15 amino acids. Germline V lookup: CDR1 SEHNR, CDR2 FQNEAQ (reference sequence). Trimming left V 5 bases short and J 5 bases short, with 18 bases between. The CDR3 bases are TGTGCCAGCAGCCTCCCAGTAGGGGACGATGAGACCCAGTACTTC. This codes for CASSLPVGDDETQYF.

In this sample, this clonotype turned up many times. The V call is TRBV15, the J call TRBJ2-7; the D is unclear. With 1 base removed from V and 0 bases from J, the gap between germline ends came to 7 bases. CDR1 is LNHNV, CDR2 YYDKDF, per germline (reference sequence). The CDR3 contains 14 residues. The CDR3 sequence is CATSRAPVSYEQYF. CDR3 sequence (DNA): TGTGCCACCAGCAGAGCCCCCGTCTCCTACGAGCAGTACTTC.